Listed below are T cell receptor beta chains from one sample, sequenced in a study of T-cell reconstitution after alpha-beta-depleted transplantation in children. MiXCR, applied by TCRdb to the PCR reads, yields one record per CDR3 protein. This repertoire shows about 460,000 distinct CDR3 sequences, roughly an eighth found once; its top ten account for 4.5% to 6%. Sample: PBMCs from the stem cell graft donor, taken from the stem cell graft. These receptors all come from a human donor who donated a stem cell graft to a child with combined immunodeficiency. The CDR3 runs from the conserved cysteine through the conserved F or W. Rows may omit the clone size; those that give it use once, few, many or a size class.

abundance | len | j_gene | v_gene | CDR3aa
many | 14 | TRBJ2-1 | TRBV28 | CASTGGRPFLVQFF
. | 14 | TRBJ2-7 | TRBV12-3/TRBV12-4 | CASRVLAGGGEQYF
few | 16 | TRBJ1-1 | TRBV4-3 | CASSQSTGGFWTEAFF
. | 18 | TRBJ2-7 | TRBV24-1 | CATSDIGTPSIPSYEQYF
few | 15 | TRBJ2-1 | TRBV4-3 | CASSHAVGGSVGQFF
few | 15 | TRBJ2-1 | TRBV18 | CASSPPSGRANEQFF
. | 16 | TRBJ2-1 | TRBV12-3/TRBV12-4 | CASSFGDPSGINEQFF
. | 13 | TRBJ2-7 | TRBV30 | CAWSASAGGEQYF
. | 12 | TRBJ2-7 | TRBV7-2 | CASGPSGDEQYF
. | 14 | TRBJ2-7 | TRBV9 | CASSVDPLDYEQYF
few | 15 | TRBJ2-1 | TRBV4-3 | CASSQTYRGRGEQFF
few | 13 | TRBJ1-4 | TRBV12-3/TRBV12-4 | CASSPSRDEKLFF
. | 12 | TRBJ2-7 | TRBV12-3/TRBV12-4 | CASSLGLGAQYF
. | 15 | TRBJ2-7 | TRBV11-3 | CASSFGRRSSYEQYF
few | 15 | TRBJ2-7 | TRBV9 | CASSVGSGGYYEQYF
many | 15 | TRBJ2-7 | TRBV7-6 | CASSSGTSGGYEQYF
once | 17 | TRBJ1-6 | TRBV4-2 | CASGPGHQGLSNSPLHF
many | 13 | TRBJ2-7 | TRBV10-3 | CATGRDGTYEQYF
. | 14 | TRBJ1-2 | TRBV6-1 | CASSEIAANYGYTF
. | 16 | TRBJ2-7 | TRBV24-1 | CATSDAGQSWQGEQYF
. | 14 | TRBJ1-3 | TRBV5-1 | CASSPQVSGNTIYF
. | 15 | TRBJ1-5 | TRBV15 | CATSRDYRGGQPQHF
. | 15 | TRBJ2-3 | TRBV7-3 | CASSLNGALQDTQYF
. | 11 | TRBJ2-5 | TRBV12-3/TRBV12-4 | CASSSSIAQYF
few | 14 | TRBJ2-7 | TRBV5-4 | CASSLGRLDYEQYF
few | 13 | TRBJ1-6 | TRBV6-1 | CASSGAEDSPLHF
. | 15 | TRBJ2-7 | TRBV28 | CASSGIRDGRYEQYF